This TCR beta chain was sequenced for a study of blood T cell repertoires in COVID-19. Whole-study context: T cells, B-cell-depleted T cells, or PBMCs supplied cDNA or gDNA.

This clone was seen a handful of times. Followed longitudinally, the Seattle patients had been enrolled during active infection. Per the original methods: Estimates of nucleated cell counts were drawn from the amplification of reference gene primers. Some clones are missing from TCRdb's copy, which holds only in-frame ones; the method was immunoSEQ multiplex PCR. Clone size and V and J calls were adopted from that table, with D and trimming inferred from the DNA. The sample carries 95,000 to 150,000 clones, roughly four fifths recorded once. The V end lost 4 bases, the J end lost 2 bases, and 17 bases lay between the germline ends. The germline V gene has CDR1 MNHEY and CDR2 SVGAGI. The CDR3 has 16 residues.

The sequenced sample was peripheral blood. The V gene is TRBV6-5, the J gene TRBJ2-5, with D unclear. The sequence derives from an elderly man with COVID-19, enrolled during active disease. The CDR3 loop reads CASSFQYLSVQETQYF. CDR3 sequence (DNA): TGTGCCAGCAGTTTTCAGTACCTCAGCGTGCAAGAGACCCAGTACTTC.